This T cell receptor beta chain was observed in a study of shared clonotypes between healthy human individuals. Libraries were prepared by immunoSEQ multiplex PCR; TCRdb keeps only in-frame clonotypes and omits some of them. The table has some 2 million clones, roughly 95% seen once. Germline values: CDR1 SEHNR, CDR2 FQNEAQ (reference sequence). Trimming cost V 1 base and J 4 bases, with 16 bases left between them. The length of the CDR3 is 16 residues. Positively selected for CCR7, the CD45RO-negative cells used as naive CD8 cells excluded terminally differentiated effector memory CD45RA+ cells. The material sequenced was naive CD8+ T cells sorted from blood. The receptor comes from a man aged 18 to 30 in good health. The chain has TRBV7-9 and TRBJ1-1, with D perhaps matching TRBD1 (5 bases). In nucleotides, the CDR3 is TGTGCCAGCAGCTTAGACGGGGCCGGGTGGGTCACTGAAGCTTTCTTT. As protein: CASSLDGAGWVTEAFF.